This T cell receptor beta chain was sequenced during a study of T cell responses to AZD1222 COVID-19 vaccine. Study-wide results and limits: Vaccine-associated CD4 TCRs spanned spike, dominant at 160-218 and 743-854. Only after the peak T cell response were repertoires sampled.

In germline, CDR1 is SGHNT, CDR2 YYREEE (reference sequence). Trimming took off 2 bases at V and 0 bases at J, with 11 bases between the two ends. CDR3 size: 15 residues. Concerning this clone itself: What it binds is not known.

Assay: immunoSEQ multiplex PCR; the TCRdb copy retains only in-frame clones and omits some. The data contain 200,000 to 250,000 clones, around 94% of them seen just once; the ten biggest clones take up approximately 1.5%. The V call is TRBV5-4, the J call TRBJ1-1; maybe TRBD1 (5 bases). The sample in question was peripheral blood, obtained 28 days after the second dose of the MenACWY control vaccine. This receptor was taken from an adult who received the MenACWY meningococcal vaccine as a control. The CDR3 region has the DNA TGTGCCAGCAGCTTTCAGGGATCCTTGAACACTGAAGCTTTCTTT. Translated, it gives CASSFQGSLNTEAFF.